This T cell receptor beta chain was documented in a study of blood T cell repertoires in COVID-19 (dated by TCRdb to 2018 to 2020). Study-level background: Samples covering the acute and convalescent phases of COVID-19 were provided by collaborators in the United States, Italy and Spain. The prospective study material was composed of cDNA or gDNA derived from T cells, B-cell-depleted T cells, or PBMCs. Deeply sampled blood TCRbeta repertoires from subjects exposed to, actively infected with, or recovered from COVID-19 were included in the dataset. The repertoires were released in a freely available public database intended as a resource for research on the immune response to SARS-CoV-2. Samples were obtained from the ongoing ImmuneRACE study (first 160 participants) and from over a thousand subjects provided by 6 global collaborators. Sample metadata almost always included a de-identified subject ID, COVID-19 status, age in years and sex. Where HLA class I and class II types were available, the types were taken from metadata supplied by the sample provider, not from assay-based typing. General conclusions and limits of the study: The quantity of clinical and demographic metadata differed by source and by participant and was supplied without curation.

Enrolling through a virtual design, the prospective study's participants ranged in age from about 18 to 89 years and lived across 20 to 25 United States geographic areas. To assign participants to cohorts, the prospective study relied on clinical history that participants themselves reported in a screening survey and a study questionnaire. Recovered participants in ImmuneRACE Cohort 3 were defined as having two consecutive negative NP/OP PCR tests, clearance from a healthcare professional, or resolution of symptoms. Mobile phlebotomists in the prospective study collected whole blood, serum and a nasopharyngeal or oropharyngeal swab from every participant. Over a roughly 2-month period, participants in the prospective study had the option of providing additional blood draws and questionnaires. Prospective study blood samples were shipped either frozen or at room temperature before DNA extraction.

TCRbeta CDR3 regions were amplified from genomic DNA by means of the immunoSEQ Assay, a bias-controlled multiplex PCR. The paper's processing steps were these. The number of nucleated cells in each sample was estimated by amplification of reference gene primers within the assay. To quantify the absolute abundance of each unique TCRbeta CDR3 rearrangement, sequence reads were collapsed and filtered. Productive Simpson clonality was computed per sample as the square root of Simpson's diversity index over productive rearrangements. TCRdb re-hosts the immuneACCESS table, in-frame sequences only. Its copies lack some clones; in the studies checked, an unresolved V gene accounts for under half of them, and the cause for the rest is not known. V, J and clone size reflect that table, while D and trimming were determined from the DNA. Within this sample are a few hundred thousand clones, with around 90% of them counted one time only. 8% to 9% of the sample goes to the ten largest clones.

A distance of 11 bases separates the germline ends of V and J, which lose 1 base and 0 bases respectively. The CDR3 has 16 amino acids, counting the end cysteine and phenylalanine. This entry keeps only the CDR3 DNA: 48 bases, framed from base 1. From the germline V gene (reference sequence), CDR1 is SGHKS and CDR2 is YYEKEE. On this clone itself: There is no known antigen for this receptor. The record has no base qualities; no much larger clone is one base away.

This TCR was recovered from a woman aged 18-30 years who had recovered from COVID-19. Sequencing input: PBMCs or T cells enriched from blood (not recorded which). Rearrangement joined TRBV5-5 to TRBJ2-4, with the D gene too uncertain to name. The DNA sequence is as follows: TGTGCCAGCAGCTTGTCTACAAGCGAAGCCAAAAACATTCAGTACTTC. Its product reads: CASSLSTSEAKNIQYF.